The text below deals with one TCR beta chain. This clonotype was seen only a few times. Its antigen is still unknown. The sample holds no much larger clone one base away, and base qualities are not on file. V was cut back by 0 bases and J by 6 bases, leaving a gap of 9 bases between them. Measured from the cysteine to the phenylalanine, the CDR3 is 12 residues long. Just CDR3 DNA is preserved here, 36 bases in frame from base 1. Based on the germline V gene (reference sequence), the CDR1 and CDR2 sequences are DFQATT and SNEGSKA. These data are taken from a study of identical twins (dated by TCRdb to 2016 to 2017). A note on the overall study: To test whether fetal clonotypes persist, this study deep-sequenced TCR alpha and beta repertoires from monozygotic twins, from unrelated adults of various ages, and from cord blood. To rule out contamination, the twin experiments were replicated at different times with different library preparation protocols. Broad study findings and their caveats: In monozygotic twins, recombination models systematically underestimated out-of-frame TCR alpha sharing, but the models matched the sharing seen between unrelated individuals. Compared with coincidental sharing between unrelated individuals, out-of-frame TCR alpha sequences shared between twins showed an excess of sequences with low generation probability. Excess twin sharing in beta out-of-frame sequences was weaker because fewer shared sequences lowered the signal-to-noise ratio. Because the same donors could not be followed over many years, the conclusions relied on cross-sectional statistical analysis. Abundant cord blood beta clonotypes had fewer insertions, young adult naive repertoires showed a similar but weaker trend, and memory repertoires showed no such trend. Zero-insertion analyses could be partly confounded by invariant T cells such as MAIT and iNKT, though diverse VJ usage argued against such confounding for most clonotypes.

Every donor in the study was a healthy Caucasian. Three pairs of female monozygotic twins, all aged 18 to 29 years, were included in the twin cohort. Peripheral blood mononuclear cells were the source from which RNA for the TCR libraries was isolated. Receptor libraries were prepared by 5' RACE. Sequencing took place on an Illumina HiSeq 2000. A universal primer binding site was introduced by template switching, and a unique molecular identifier was present in the final cDNA, enabling accurate counting of TCR cDNA molecules. Specific primers in the conserved constant-segment region were used to synthesize first-strand cDNA for the TCR alpha and beta chains. To control for contamination, each cDNA library was double barcoded with a SMART-Mk sample barcode plus Illumina barcodes. TruSeq adapter sequences along with Illumina sample barcodes were introduced in two successive PCR steps. The TCR alpha and beta cDNA libraries were sequenced on the Illumina HiSeq platform using custom primers. As for how the authors treated the data: Raw reads were processed with MiGEC to extract unique molecular identifiers, and MiXCR was used to determine CDR3 positions. For each individual, recombination models were inferred using an EM algorithm with the repgenHMM and IGoR tools. Shared clonotype analysis was performed with the tcR package in R, normalizing sharing by the product of cloneset sizes. To study raw recombination without the effects of thymic and clonal selection, out-of-frame nonproductive sequences were analyzed. TCRdb trimmed the raw reads at Q25, called clones with MiXCR and kept productive beta chains. A single entry per CDR3 protein holds the most common genes and DNA from its merged rows. It is TCRdb's table, rather than the study itself, that gives the V and J calls and clone size. This sample is represented by 650,000 to 750,000 distinct CDR3 sequences; roughly 20% of them were singletons. The ten largest clones take up roughly 4.3% of the sample.

This sample was also put to use in a study of T cells expressing NK-cell markers. In that second paper, the authors write: In sorted CD3+CD56+NKG2C+, CD3+CD56+NKG2C- and CD3+CD56-NKG2C+ T-cell subsets from eight donors, TCR beta-chain repertoires were profiled. Among the eight sequenced donors, only one was HCMV-seronegative, while the other seven were HCMV-seropositive. In several experiments an anti-gammadeltaTCR antibody was added to restrict sorting to alphabetaTCR-expressing T cells. In several donors, the dominant CD3+CD56+NKG2C+ clonotypes were found to rank among the top 10 CD8+ clonotypes and to make up about 1.0-8% of CD8+ T cells. Those dominant clonotypes were again the most abundant among CD3+CD56-NKG2C+ cells in a few donors, at about 25-60.1%. Whether the expanded NKG2C-expressing T cell clones were specific for HCMV antigens was left unclear. Randomly selected healthy volunteers, three men and five women, were used as the eight sequenced donors. HCMV-specific IgG was detected in serum with a commercial ELISA kit to determine HCMV serostatus. For five to seven donors, bulk peripheral blood T-cell repertoires were also sequenced from unsorted PBMC. MIGEC was used to demultiplex reads and group the reads by UMI, and MiTCR was used to assemble and quantify clonotypes. To exclude erroneous sequences, only TCR cDNA sequences supported by at least two reads were retained. The tcR package was used for downstream repertoire analysis, and clonotypes were matched across fractions by CDR3 nucleotide sequence plus V segment. VDJmatch was used to annotate antigen specificity against VDJdb, with one amino acid substitution allowed in CDR3.

The clonotype comes from a woman aged 18-35 years in good health. The sequence is built from TRBV20-1 and TRBJ2-7, with the D gene possibly TRBD1 or TRBD2, each one fitting 6 bases. The sample comprised PBMCs. The DNA is TGCAGTGCTAGAGAAGGGGGGCCCGAGCAGTACTTC. Its translation is CSAREGGPEQYF.